Presented here are 19 T cell receptor beta chains from one specimen sequenced in a study of PD-L1 blockade in urothelial cancer. TCRdb keeps only in-frame clones here, not all; method: immunoSEQ multiplex PCR. Of about 30,000 clones in the sample, 70% to 90% were seen once. Time point reported: peripheral blood 6 weeks after treatment start. The input for sequencing was PBMCs, taken around atezolizumab (anti-PD-L1) treatment. These receptors were collected from an elderly man with urothelial cancer.

This chain connects TRBV7-8 to TRBJ1-4, with D possibly matching TRBD1 (6 bases). The CDR3 loop spans 17 amino acids. Germline lookup yields CDR1 SGHVS and CDR2 FQNEAQ. The V and J ends lost 1 base and 8 bases respectively, with 20 bases between them. The CDR3 coding sequence is TGTGCCAGCAGCTTAGGACCCAGGGGCGGGGGTAACGAAAAACTGTTTTTT. Protein: CASSLGPRGGGNEKLFF.

This clone was recorded once. The rearrangement joins TRBV29-1 to TRBJ1-1; no clear D gene. Trimming removed 7 bases at V and 1 base at J, with 13 bases between. The CDR3 contains 13 residues. Germline V lookup: CDR1 SQVTM, CDR2 ANQGSEA. CDR3 protein: CSGYGIQNTEAFF. The CDR3 coding sequence is TGCAGCGGCTACGGGATCCAGAACACTGAAGCTTTCTTT.

This clone was counted between two and nine times. The chain carries TRBV7-2 and TRBJ2-7; TRBD2 matches 10 bases. There are 13 residues in the CDR3. Germline values: CDR1 SGHTA, CDR2 FQGNSA. Trimming at V came to 8 bases and at J to 6 bases, leaving 7 bases not matched to a gene. In nucleotides, the CDR3 is TGTGCCAGCCGAGCGGGAGGGCCCTTCGAGCAGTACTTC. As protein: CASRAGGPFEQYF.

The chain recombines TRBV5-1 with TRBJ2-1; 13 bases line up with TRBD2. Germline-derived CDR1 and CDR2 are SGHRS and YFSETQ. V trimming: 1 base; J trimming: 9 bases; junction bases outside the gene matches: 1. This CDR3 region has 14 residues. CDR3 DNA: TGCGCCAGCAGCTTGACTAGCGGGAGGGGTGAGCAGTTCTTC. Encoded protein: CASSLTSGRGEQFF. Using reference TRBV5-1 and TRBJ2-1 for the parts outside the CDR3, the full variable domain is KAGVTQTPRYLIKTRGQQVTLSCSPISGHRSVSWYQQTPGQGLQFLFEYFSETQRNKGNFPGRFSGRQFSNSRSEMNVSTLELGDSALYLCASSLTSGRGEQFFGPGTRLTVL.

The chain recombines TRBV7-2 with TRBJ2-3, with 9 nucleotides matching TRBD1. CDR3 size: 16 residues. Germline CDR1 is SGHTA and CDR2 is FQGNSA. The J segment lost 1 base and the V segment lost 5 bases, leaving 7 bases of the junction unmatched. CDR3 DNA: TGTGCCAGCAGCCCTGGACAGGGGCGTCGCACAGATACGCAGTATTTT. It is translated as CASSPGQGRRTDTQYF. Looking up the rest from reference TRBV7-2 and TRBJ2-3 gives the full variable domain: GAGVSQSPSNKVTEKGKDVELRCDPISGHTALYWYRQSLGQGLEFLIYFQGNSAPDKSGLPSDRFSAERTGGSVSTLTIQRTQQEDSAVYLCASSPGQGRRTDTQYFGPGTRLTVL.

This chain uses TRBV15 with TRBJ1-2; the match to TRBD1 covers 7 bases. The CDR3 has 15 residues. V gave up 0 bases and J gave up 7 bases; unmatched junction bases: 8. Germline assignment: CDR1 LNHNV and CDR2 YYDKDF (reference sequence). The CDR3 loop reads CATSRDLPQGGGYTF. The CDR3 DNA reads as TGTGCCACCAGCAGAGATCTTCCCCAGGGGGGTGGCTACACCTTC.

J is TRBJ1-5 and V is TRBV19; 7 bases are shared with TRBD1. The trim removed 4 bases at V and 3 bases at J, leaving 6 bases unmatched. Germline lookup yields CDR1 LNHDA and CDR2 SQIVND (reference sequence). This CDR3 contains 15 residues. The CDR3 DNA reads TGTGCCAGTAGTACCGCAGGGGGTACCAATCAGCCCCAGCATTTT. Translated: CASSTAGGTNQPQHF.

This clone was detected once. The chain joins TRBV6-4 to TRBJ1-2; 8 nucleotides line up with TRBD1. The J segment lost 4 bases and the V segment lost 6 bases, leaving 4 bases of the junction unmatched. The CDR3 spans 13 residues. Germline values: CDR1 MRHNA, CDR2 SNTAGT. This CDR3 is CASSPGTGYGYTF. The DNA for the CDR3 is TGTGCCAGCAGCCCCGGGACAGGCTATGGCTACACCTTC.

The rearrangement links TRBV5-6 to TRBJ1-5; no reliable D call. The V and J ends lost 0 bases and 7 bases respectively, with 14 bases between them. The CDR3 loop spans 15 amino acids. Germline CDR1 is SGHDT and CDR2 is YYEEEE. CDR3 coding DNA: TGTGCCAGCAGCTTGGCCAACCGAGGGAACCAGCCCCAGCATTTT. As protein: CASSLANRGNQPQHF. The full variable domain, with the rest looked up from reference TRBV5-6 and TRBJ1-5, is DAGVTQSPTHLIKTRGQQVTLRCSPKSGHDTVSWYQQALGQGPQFIFQYYEEEERQRGNFPDRFSGHQFPNYSSELNVNALLLGDSALYLCASSLANRGNQPQHFGDGTRLSIL.

This chain joins TRBV6-5 and TRBJ1-3; perhaps TRBD1 as D (5 bases). This CDR3 spans 15 amino acids. Germline lookup yields CDR1 MNHEY and CDR2 SVGAGI. Trimming pared 5 bases from V and 1 base from J, leaving 12 bases between. CDR3: CASSKGRTSGNTIYF. Here the CDR3 DNA reads TGTGCCAGCAGTAAGGGGCGAACTTCTGGAAACACCATATATTTT.

This sequence joins TRBV12-5 and TRBJ2-7, with a tentative D call TRBD1 (6 bases). The germline V gene encodes CDR1 LGHNT and CDR2 FRNRAP. The CDR3 is 14 amino acids. The ends were cut back, 7 bases at V and 2 bases at J, with 15 bases in the middle. In DNA, the CDR3 is TGTGCTAGTGTGCACTGGGACAAGCCCTACGAGCAGTACTTC. Encoded protein: CASVHWDKPYEQYF.

The rearrangement links TRBV6-4 to TRBJ2-7; D is perhaps TRBD2 (5 bases). Between the trimmed V and J ends, which lost 4 bases and 2 bases, there was a span of 21 bases. The germline V gene has CDR1 MRHNA and CDR2 SNTAGT. The CDR3 has 17 amino acids. The CDR3 sequence: CASSVRRVRVNPYEQYF. The CDR3 nucleotides read TGTGCCAGCAGTGTACGGCGCGTGCGGGTGAACCCCTACGAGCAGTACTTC.

The chain carries TRBV27 and TRBJ1-2; D is unclear. V dropped 6 bases and J dropped 6 bases, with 14 bases sitting between them. This CDR3 is 13 amino acids long. CDR1 is MNHEY, CDR2 SMNVEV, per germline (reference sequence). Here the CDR3 DNA reads TGTGCCAGCAGCTCTCGGGGTTCTGATGGCTACACCTTC. Its protein product is CASSSRGSDGYTF.

This chain joins TRBV2 and TRBJ2-7, with D possibly matching TRBD1 (6 bases). Between the trimmed V and J ends, which lost 5 bases and 3 bases, there was a span of 14 bases. Germline V gene data show CDR1 as SNHLY and CDR2 as FYNNEI. This CDR3 region has 14 residues. The DNA for the CDR3 is TGTGCCAGCAGTACAAGGACAGCAAGCTACGAGCAGTACTTC. Translating it yields CASSTRTASYEQYF.

V and J are TRBV19 and TRBJ2-7; 7 bases are a match to TRBD2. CDR1 LNHDA and CDR2 SQIVND come from the germline V gene (reference sequence). This CDR3 contains 19 residues. V gave up 3 bases and J gave up 3 bases; unmatched junction bases: 20. CDR3 in DNA: TGTGCCAGTAGTATGAAGATCGGGTCGAGAGCGGGAAATTTCTACGAGCAGTACTTC. As protein: CASSMKIGSRAGNFYEQYF.

The gene calls are TRBV4-1 and TRBJ2-7, with 11 bases lining up with TRBD2. The germline V gene encodes CDR1 MGHRA and CDR2 YSYEKL. The CDR3 runs to 18 residues. V shed 2 bases, J shed 6 bases, and the junction held 15 bases outside the gene matches. As DNA, the CDR3 is TGCGCCAGCAGCCAAACCGGGACTAGCGGACCCGACTGGCTCGAGCAGTACTTC. Translation: CASSQTGTSGPDWLEQYF.

The V and J genes are TRBV10-3 and TRBJ1-2; 8 bases line up with TRBD1. The germline V gene encodes CDR1 ENHRY and CDR2 SYGVKD. The CDR3 has 16 residues. Losses at the gene ends were 3 bases for V and 3 bases for J; bases not matched to a gene: 9. The CDR3 is CAISDSSRTGYYGYTF. The CDR3 coding sequence is TGTGCCATCAGTGATAGTTCCAGGACAGGGTACTATGGCTACACCTTC.

This chain joins TRBV14 and TRBJ2-4; D call uncertain. V lost 1 base and J 6 bases, leaving 7 bases between the germline ends. Per germline, CDR1 SGHDN and CDR2 FVKESK. The CDR3 runs to 13 residues. The CDR3 spells CASSQAGGNIQYF. In DNA, the CDR3 is TGTGCCAGCAGCCAAGCCGGCGGAAACATTCAGTACTTC. The whole variable domain, filled in from reference TRBV14 and TRBJ2-4, reads EAGVTQFPSHSVIEKGQTVTLRCDPISGHDNLYWYRRVMGKEIKFLLHFVKESKQDESGMPNNRFLAERTGGTYSTLKVQPAELEDSGVYFCASSQAGGNIQYFGAGTRLSVL.

The chain couples TRBV5-5 to TRBJ1-5; D remains ambiguous. Trimming took off 0 bases at V and 6 bases at J, with 16 bases between the two ends. This CDR3 is built from 16 residues. Germline CDR1 is SGHKS and CDR2 is YYEKEE (reference sequence). The CDR3 DNA reads as TGTGCCAGCAGCTTGGCCGGGAGTAATGGCGGTCAGCCCCAGCATTTT. Protein product: CASSLAGSNGGQPQHF.